The clone carrying this TCR beta chain has at least ten counts. Its antigen is currently unknown. Samples came from axillary lymph nodes draining the breast cancer. This entry is derived from a study of breast tumors, draining lymph nodes, adjacent tissues. Study findings and constraints: Tumor and nontumor repertoires were significantly more similar in luminal-like than in basal-like breast cancer. Tumors had less TCR diversity than lymph nodes, more than nontumor tissue. Tumor T cell lymph node origin was a supported hypothesis, not proven.

Each CDR3 protein gets one entry after TCRdb re-called the multiplex PCR reads with MiXCR. This repertoire shows 150,000 to 250,000 distinct CDR3 sequences, approximately 33% found once; its top ten account for 4% to 5.5%. CDR1 and CDR2 from the germline V gene are SGHVS and FNYEAQ. With 0 bases removed from V and 1 base from J, the gap between germline ends came to 6 bases. The length of the CDR3 is 14 residues. The receptor's source is a female donor with breast cancer. Some clones in this sample may be carry-over from other donors' samples. Input material: axillary lymph node tissue. The chain links TRBV7-6 to TRBJ2-5; no definite D call. The CDR3 spells CASSLARTQETQYF. The CDR3 DNA follows: TGTGCCAGCAGCTTAGCCAGGACCCAAGAGACCCAGTACTTC.